Listed below are T cell receptor beta chains from one sample, sequenced in a study of T cell changes during pregnancy in multiple sclerosis. This table comes from immunoSEQ multiplex PCR, and its TCRdb copy is limited to in-frame clones, with some not included. The sample yields fewer than 50,000 clones, 92% seen once. The specimen was CD4+ T cells from peripheral blood mononuclear cells, collected in the third trimester of pregnancy. These receptors were obtained from a female donor with multiple sclerosis, enrolled in a pregnancy study. The CDR3 runs from the conserved cysteine through the conserved F or W. The D gene is left open where the match is weak. The size entry is marked missing in some rows and otherwise reads once, few, many or a size class.

v_gene: TRBV5-6; abundance: -; d_gene: -; j_gene: TRBJ2-1; len: 15; CDR3aa: CASSFRGIANNEQFF; CDR3nt: TGTGCCAGCAGCTTTCGGGGGATCGCGAACAATGAGCAGTTCTTC
v_gene: TRBV4-2; abundance: -; d_gene: TRBD1; j_gene: TRBJ2-1; len: 16; CDR3aa: CASSPFPGQGTNEQFF; CDR3nt: TGTGCCAGCAGCCCATTCCCAGGACAGGGGACAAATGAGCAGTTCTTC
v_gene: TRBV5-1; abundance: -; d_gene: TRBD2; j_gene: TRBJ2-1; len: 15; CDR3aa: CASSLEAGGPNEQFF; CDR3nt: TGCGCCAGCAGCTTGGAGGCGGGAGGGCCGAATGAGCAGTTCTTC
v_gene: TRBV19; abundance: -; d_gene: TRBD1; j_gene: TRBJ1-5; len: 16; CDR3aa: CASSIRTGQDGTPQHF; CDR3nt: TGTGCCAGTAGTATTAGGACAGGGCAGGACGGCACGCCCCAGCATTTT
v_gene: TRBV5-1; abundance: once; d_gene: -; j_gene: TRBJ1-4; len: 14; CDR3aa: CASSPDSTNEKLFF; CDR3nt: TGCGCCAGCAGCCCGGACAGTACTAATGAAAAACTGTTTTTT
v_gene: TRBV5-1; abundance: -; d_gene: -; j_gene: TRBJ2-7; len: 14; CDR3aa: CASSRTGEYYEQYF; CDR3nt: TGCGCCAGCAGCAGAACCGGGGAGTACTACGAGCAGTACTTC
v_gene: TRBV5-6; abundance: -; d_gene: -; j_gene: TRBJ1-1; len: 18; CDR3aa: CASSLFRGAIFVDTEAFF; CDR3nt: TGTGCCAGCAGCTTGTTTCGGGGGGCTATCTTCGTGGACACTGAAGCTTTCTTT
v_gene: TRBV19; abundance: medium-sized; d_gene: TRBD2; j_gene: TRBJ2-3; len: 17; CDR3aa: CASSIRTRTMSTDTQYF; CDR3nt: TGTGCCAGTAGTATTCGGACTAGAACCATGAGCACAGATACGCAGTATTTT
v_gene: TRBV30; abundance: -; d_gene: -; j_gene: TRBJ2-7; len: 15; CDR3aa: CAWSVGGIRIYEQYF; CDR3nt: TGTGCCTGGAGTGTAGGAGGGATCAGGATCTACGAGCAGTACTTC
v_gene: TRBV4-2; abundance: -; d_gene: -; j_gene: TRBJ1-3; len: 13; CDR3aa: CASSQQGGNTIYF; CDR3nt: TGTGCCAGCAGCCAACAGGGTGGAAACACCATATATTTT
v_gene: TRBV30; abundance: -; d_gene: TRBD2; j_gene: TRBJ2-3; len: 16; CDR3aa: CAWSPGLAGGVDTQYF; CDR3nt: TGTGCCTGGAGCCCCGGACTAGCGGGAGGGGTAGATACGCAGTATTTT
v_gene: TRBV30; abundance: -; d_gene: -; j_gene: TRBJ1-1; len: 14; CDR3aa: CAWSRVVSDTEAFF; CDR3nt: TGTGCCTGGAGCCGAGTGGTGTCGGACACTGAAGCTTTCTTT
v_gene: TRBV7-7; abundance: -; d_gene: -; j_gene: TRBJ2-7; len: 15; CDR3aa: CASSPGLPSSYEQYF; CDR3nt: TGTGCCAGCAGCCCTGGACTCCCTAGCTCCTACGAGCAGTACTTC
v_gene: TRBV6-1; abundance: -; d_gene: TRBD1; j_gene: TRBJ1-2; len: 15; CDR3aa: CASSERMGQGYGYTF; CDR3nt: TGTGCCAGCAGTGAACGTATGGGACAGGGCTATGGCTACACCTTC
v_gene: TRBV7-9; abundance: -; d_gene: TRBD2; j_gene: TRBJ2-1; len: 16; CDR3aa: CASSLAPSGRGNEQFF; CDR3nt: TGTGCCAGCAGCTTAGCGCCTAGCGGGAGAGGCAATGAGCAGTTCTTC
v_gene: TRBV2; abundance: -; d_gene: TRBD2; j_gene: TRBJ2-3; len: 17; CDR3aa: CASSKDTGTSRTDTQYF; CDR3nt: TGTGCCAGCAGCAAAGACACCGGGACTAGCCGTACAGATACGCAGTATTTT
v_gene: TRBV28; abundance: -; d_gene: TRBD1; j_gene: TRBJ2-7; len: 15; CDR3aa: CASSLAGGSSYEQYF; CDR3nt: TGTGCCAGCAGTTTAGCAGGGGGATCCTCCTACGAGCAGTACTTC
v_gene: TRBV10-3; abundance: -; d_gene: -; j_gene: TRBJ2-3; len: 12; CDR3aa: CAISESADTQYF; CDR3nt: TGTGCCATCAGTGAAAGCGCTGATACGCAGTATTTT
v_gene: TRBV27; abundance: -; d_gene: -; j_gene: TRBJ2-2; len: 14; CDR3aa: CASSPTWGAGELFF; CDR3nt: TGTGCCAGCAGCCCGACGTGGGGCGCCGGGGAGCTGTTTTTT
v_gene: TRBV28; abundance: -; d_gene: TRBD1; j_gene: TRBJ1-3; len: 15; CDR3aa: CASSLRGRPGNTIYF; CDR3nt: TGTGCCAGCAGTTTAAGGGGGCGCCCTGGAAACACCATATATTTT
v_gene: TRBV27; abundance: -; d_gene: -; j_gene: TRBJ2-7; len: 16; CDR3aa: CASSSPPRGNSYEQYF; CDR3nt: TGTGCCAGCAGTTCCCCCCCGCGGGGCAACTCCTACGAGCAGTACTTC
v_gene: TRBV19; abundance: -; d_gene: TRBD2; j_gene: TRBJ2-2; len: 17; CDR3aa: CASSIGGLAGGTGELFF; CDR3nt: TGTGCCAGTAGTATTGGTGGGCTAGCGGGAGGAACCGGGGAGCTGTTTTTT
v_gene: TRBV28; abundance: few; d_gene: -; j_gene: TRBJ1-5; len: 15; CDR3aa: CASRKWGESNQPQHF; CDR3nt: TGTGCCAGCAGAAAATGGGGGGAGAGCAATCAGCCCCAGCATTTT
v_gene: TRBV7-2; abundance: -; d_gene: -; j_gene: TRBJ2-7; len: 15; CDR3aa: CASSQDPGRPYEQYF; CDR3nt: TGTGCCAGCAGCCAAGATCCAGGCAGACCATACGAGCAGTACTTC
v_gene: TRBV9; abundance: -; d_gene: -; j_gene: TRBJ1-4; len: 15; CDR3aa: CASSAGGGRGEKLFF; CDR3nt: TGTGCCAGCAGCGCCGGGGGAGGGCGGGGTGAAAAACTGTTTTTT
v_gene: TRBV6-5; abundance: -; d_gene: -; j_gene: TRBJ1-1; len: 13; CDR3aa: CASSPWRGTEAFF; CDR3nt: TGTGCCAGCAGCCCCTGGAGAGGCACTGAAGCTTTCTTT
v_gene: TRBV2; abundance: -; d_gene: -; j_gene: TRBJ2-5; len: 15; CDR3aa: CASSEDLARLETQYF; CDR3nt: TGTGCCAGCAGTGAAGATCTAGCCCGCTTGGAGACCCAGTACTTC
v_gene: TRBV5-4; abundance: -; d_gene: -; j_gene: TRBJ2-4; len: 13; CDR3aa: CASSLAQIDIQYF; CDR3nt: TGTGCCAGCAGCTTGGCACAGATTGACATTCAGTACTTC
v_gene: TRBV6-6; abundance: -; d_gene: TRBD2; j_gene: TRBJ2-3; len: 15; CDR3aa: CASSYVGRNTDTQYF; CDR3nt: TGTGCCAGCAGTTACGTCGGGAGGAACACAGATACGCAGTATTTT
v_gene: TRBV30; abundance: -; d_gene: TRBD1; j_gene: TRBJ1-5; len: 14; CDR3aa: CAWKERDRYQPQHF; CDR3nt: TGTGCCTGGAAAGAGAGGGACAGGTATCAGCCCCAGCATTTT